The 26 T cell receptor beta chains below come from one sample, sequenced in a study of response to subunit inactivated influenza vaccine (dated by TCRdb to 2016 to 2019). Library method: RT-PCR. The reads were generated on an Illumina HiSeq 2500. TCRdb trimmed the raw reads at Q25, called clones with MiXCR and kept productive beta chains. Entries are consolidated by CDR3 protein sequence, retaining the most common genes and DNA. The sample table shows hundreds of thousands of distinct CDR3 sequences, and about 7.6% are seen once. The ten largest make up roughly 13% of the sample. Sample: PBMCs from blood, taken less than 30 months after vaccination. The receptors come from a man aged 50-75 years who received an inactivated influenza vaccine. Donor details come from another sample of the same person, matched by shared clones.

This clonotype was found a few times. V gene TRBV2 combines with J gene TRBJ2-1, with 9 bases aligning to TRBD2. Trimming removed 10 bases from V and 6 bases from J; junction bases left unmatched: 13. Germline values: CDR1 SNHLY, CDR2 FYNNEI. The CDR3 loop spans 15 amino acids. In DNA, the CDR3 is TGTGCCACTGGAGCGGGAGGTGTTTCTGGCAATGAGCAGTTCTTC. Its translation is CATGAGGVSGNEQFF.

The chain carries TRBV5-1 and TRBJ2-7, with D unclear. This CDR3 contains 14 residues. Germline CDR1 SGHRS, CDR2 YFSETQ. Trimming took off 3 bases at V and 3 bases at J, with 13 bases between the two ends. The CDR3 coding sequence is TGCGCCAGCAGCTCCTTGGGCACACACTACGAGCAGTACTTC. Translated, it gives CASSSLGTHYEQYF.

In its sample, this clonotype was seen many times. V gene TRBV29-1 combines with J gene TRBJ2-3; no definite D call. This CDR3 is built from 11 residues. CDR1 SQVTM and CDR2 ANQGSEA come from the germline V gene. V was trimmed by 4 bases and J by 2 bases, leaving 4 bases between them. The CDR3 protein is CSVVHTDTQYF. The CDR3 DNA is TGCAGCGTTGTCCACACAGATACGCAGTATTTT.

This clonotype appeared many times. The V and J genes are TRBV20-1 and TRBJ1-2; a weak D match, TRBD1 (6 bases). Germline V lookup: CDR1 DFQATT, CDR2 SNEGSKA (reference sequence). V lost 0 bases and J 4 bases, leaving 15 bases between the germline ends. The length of the CDR3 is 15 residues. The CDR3 loop is CSARESGGYAYGYTF. The CDR3 nucleotides read TGCAGTGCTAGAGAATCCGGGGGCTACGCCTATGGCTACACCTTC.

This clonotype was counted a few times. J is TRBJ1-3 and V is TRBV4-1; TRBD1 is a possible D gene (5 bases). This CDR3 is 16 amino acids long. Per the germline V gene, CDR1 is MGHRA and CDR2 is YSYEKL. Trimming stripped 3 bases from V and 12 bases from J, with 24 bases between. The CDR3 sequence: CASSQGGRLPIGIIYF. As DNA, the CDR3 is TGCGCCAGCAGCCAGGGGGGACGGCTGCCCATCGGGATCATATATTTT.

This sequence joins TRBV4-3 and TRBJ1-5; 7 positions agree with TRBD1. Germline lookup yields CDR1 LGHNA and CDR2 YSLEER. The CDR3 consists of 16 residues. V gave up 2 bases and J gave up 2 bases; unmatched junction bases: 6. The CDR3 bases are TGCGCCAGCAGCCAAAGGGCAGGGGGACGCAATCAGCCCCAGCATTTT. Translating it yields CASSQRAGGRNQPQHF.

In this sample, this clonotype turned up many times. The CDR3 region is CASSSTSGRSYEQYF. The CDR3 DNA reads as TGTGCCAGCAGCTCAACTAGCGGGAGATCTTACGAGCAGTACTTC. V is TRBV7-2 and J is TRBJ2-7; 11 nucleotides match TRBD2. From germline, CDR1 is SGHTA and CDR2 FQGNSA. V trimming: 4 bases; J trimming: 4 bases; junction bases outside the gene matches: 6. This CDR3 is 15 amino acids long.

V usage is TRBV7-2 and J usage is TRBJ2-7; 13 bases are a match to TRBD2. V was pared by 2 bases and J by 2 bases, with 9 bases of the junction left unmatched. Per the germline V gene, CDR1 is SGHTA and CDR2 is FQGNSA. The CDR3 covers 18 residues. The CDR3 is CASSLTTGTSGTPYEQYF. The CDR3 nucleotides are TGTGCCAGCAGCTTAACGACCGGGACTAGCGGGACCCCCTACGAGCAGTACTTC. The variable domain in full, with the rest retrieved from reference TRBV7-2 and TRBJ2-7, is GAGVSQSPSNKVTEKGKDVELRCDPISGHTALYWYRQSLGQGLEFLIYFQGNSAPDKSGLPSDRFSAERTGGSVSTLTIQRTQQEDSAVYLCASSLTTGTSGTPYEQYFGPGTRLTVT.

This clonotype was picked up a small number of times. The chain links TRBV6-2 or TRBV6-3 to TRBJ2-7, with D hard to call. CDR1 and CDR2 (germline): MNHEY, SVGEGT. Trimming took 2 bases from V and 6 from J, leaving 8 bases between them. The CDR3 extends over 12 amino acids. CDR3 loop: CASSYVQGEQYF. In DNA form, the CDR3 reads TGTGCCAGCAGTTACGTTCAAGGCGAGCAGTACTTC.

The chain joins TRBV4-2 to TRBJ2-7, with D possibly matching TRBD1 (5 bases). V was cut by 1 base and J by 0 bases, with 13 bases left in between. The CDR3 is 16 residues long. Germline loops: CDR1 LGHNA, CDR2 YNFKEQ. The CDR3: CASSQVARQTSYEQYF. As DNA, the CDR3 is TGTGCCAGCAGCCAAGTTGCGCGACAGACCTCCTACGAGCAGTACTTC.

This clonotype was observed many times. The chain joins TRBV5-4 to TRBJ2-3, with D perhaps TRBD1 (5 bases). CDR1 is SGHNT, CDR2 YYREEE, per germline (reference sequence). The CDR3 loop spans 13 amino acids. Trimming removed 5 bases from V and 5 bases from J, with 12 bases in between. The CDR3 protein is CASSFRGIDTQYF. As DNA, the CDR3 is TGTGCCAGCAGTTTTAGGGGTATAGATACGCAGTATTTT.

This clonotype showed up many times. This rearrangement joins TRBV5-1 to TRBJ2-1, with D possibly TRBD1 on 6 matching bases. This CDR3 spans 16 amino acids. V gave up 3 bases and J gave up 0 bases, with 13 bases separating them. Germline V lookup: CDR1 SGHRS, CDR2 YFSETQ. This CDR3 reads CASSSDSYFSYNEQFF. CDR3 bases: TGCGCCAGCAGCTCGGACAGTTACTTCTCCTACAATGAGCAGTTCTTC.

There are a few counts of this clonotype. J is TRBJ1-2 and V is TRBV7-2, with unresolved D. CDR1 and CDR2 (germline): SGHTA, FQGNSA. V was cut by 8 bases and J by 2 bases, with 15 bases left in between. The CDR3 has 14 residues. The CDR3 DNA reads as TGTGCCAGCCTGACTGCACGAGAAAACTATGGCTACACCTTC. It yields the protein CASLTARENYGYTF.

This rearrangement joins TRBV28 to TRBJ1-1, with D perhaps TRBD1 (5 bases). Germline values: CDR1 MDHEN, CDR2 SYDVKM. This CDR3 is built from 14 residues. V lost 4 bases to trimming and J lost 6 bases, with 15 bases between them. The CDR3 spells CASSSLGVMAEAFF. The CDR3 DNA reads TGTGCCAGCAGTTCTCTAGGGGTCATGGCTGAAGCTTTCTTT.

This clonotype showed up many times. The chain links TRBV5-5 to TRBJ2-1; TRBD2 agrees at 10 bases. The CDR3 is 15 residues long. Germline CDR1 reads SGHKS; CDR2 reads YYEKEE (reference sequence). V lost 5 bases and J lost 1; bases outside the gene matches: 3. Written as DNA, the CDR3 is TGTGCCAGCAGAAATAGCGGGGGGTCCTACAATGAGCAGTTCTTC. Translating it yields CASRNSGGSYNEQFF.

This clonotype was observed many times. V and J are TRBV10-1 and TRBJ2-2; tentatively, D is TRBD2 (5 bases). The V end lost 0 bases, the J end lost 2 bases, and 10 bases lay between the germline ends. The CDR3 contains 16 residues. Per the germline V gene, CDR1 is WNHNN and CDR2 is SYGVQD (reference sequence). CDR3 sequence (DNA): TGCGCCAGCAGTGAGTCGAGTACTAGTAACACCGGGGAGCTGTTTTTT. Protein product: CASSESSTSNTGELFF.

This clonotype has a count of ten or more. Here the CDR3 DNA reads TGCGCCAGCAGCGAGCAGGGATATGGCTACGAGCAGTACTTC. This gives the protein CASSEQGYGYEQYF. This chain joins TRBV5-1 and TRBJ2-7; perhaps TRBD1 as D (5 bases). CDR1 is SGHRS, CDR2 YFSETQ, per germline. Trimming removed 4 bases from V and 3 bases from J, with 14 bases in between. The CDR3 has 14 amino acids.

The CDR3 coding sequence is TGCAGTGCTAGAAAACCAGGACTAGCGGGGTACTACGAGCAGTACTTC. Its protein is CSARKPGLAGYYEQYF. The chain combines TRBV20-1 with TRBJ2-7, with TRBD2 matching 12 bases. The CDR3 is 16 residues long. Per germline, CDR1 DFQATT and CDR2 SNEGSKA (reference sequence). The ends lost 2 bases at V and 3 bases at J; junction bases unmatched: 8.

The CDR3 nucleotides are TGTGCAAGTCGCGTAGTAGGAGCCAAAAACATTCAGTACTTC. This codes for CASRVVGAKNIQYF. The rearrangement joins TRBV12-2 to TRBJ2-4. TRBV12-2 counts as a pseudogene. The CDR3 spans 14 residues.

This clonotype was seen a handful of times. The V and J genes are TRBV10-3 and TRBJ2-1, with TRBD1 matching 11 bases. The CDR3 runs to 14 residues. Germline V lookup: CDR1 ENHRY, CDR2 SYGVKD. Trimming at V came to 7 bases and at J to 6 bases, leaving 5 bases not matched to a gene. The CDR3 DNA reads as TGTGCCATCATGGGGACAGGGGGTCGCAATGAGCAGTTCTTC. It encodes CAIMGTGGRNEQFF.

This clonotype has only a few counts. V is TRBV9 and J is TRBJ2-6, with D maybe TRBD2 (5 bases). Germline lookup yields CDR1 SGDLS and CDR2 YYNGEE. The CDR3 length is 19 residues. V gave up 0 bases and J gave up 0 bases, with 16 bases separating them. In DNA, the CDR3 is TGTGCCAGCAGCGTAGTCCGAGGACTGACATTCTCTGGGGCCAACGTCCTGACTTTC. Its protein is CASSVVRGLTFSGANVLTF.

This clonotype occurred many times. This chain links TRBV20-1 with TRBJ1-1; maybe TRBD1 (5 bases). Germline V lookup: CDR1 DFQATT, CDR2 SNEGSKA (reference sequence). Trimming removed 6 bases at V and 0 bases at J, with 11 bases between. The CDR3 totals 13 residues. The CDR3 DNA is TGCAGTGCCTTGATGGGGCTGAACACTGAAGCTTTCTTT. Its protein product is CSALMGLNTEAFF.

The rearrangement uses TRBV7-2 and TRBJ1-6; possibly TRBD1 for D (6 bases). The V end was cut by 5 bases, the J end by 2 bases, with 16 bases between. Germline values: CDR1 SGHTA, CDR2 FQGNSA. The CDR3 extends over 17 amino acids. In DNA, the CDR3 is TGTGCCAGCAGCCACCCTGGGGGCGAGGCCTATAATTCACCCCTCCACTTT. Protein product: CASSHPGGEAYNSPLHF.

CDR3 sequence: CASRIRAKNTEAFF. The CDR3 bases are TGTGCCAGCAGGATCAGGGCCAAGAACACTGAAGCTTTCTTT. V is TRBV6-1 and J is TRBJ1-1, with D possibly TRBD1 on 5 matching bases. V lost 6 bases to trimming and J lost 1 base, with 12 bases between them. CDR1 MNHNS and CDR2 SASEGT come from the germline V gene. The CDR3 has 14 residues.

This clonotype was found once. The chain recombines TRBV20-1 with TRBJ1-1, with 9 bases fitting TRBD1. The germline CDR1 and CDR2 sequences are DFQATT and SNEGSKA (reference sequence). The CDR3 length is 16 residues. The J segment lost 3 bases and the V segment lost 2 bases, leaving 10 bases of the junction unmatched. The CDR3: CSARPWTGERYTEAFF. The CDR3 DNA reads TGCAGTGCTAGACCCTGGACAGGGGAGAGGTACACTGAAGCTTTCTTT.

This clonotype was observed many times. This chain joins TRBV4-1 and TRBJ2-1; D unresolved. CDR3 length: 14 residues. Looked up from germline, CDR1 is MGHRA and CDR2 is YSYEKL. V was trimmed by 0 bases and J by 3 bases, leaving 6 bases between them. DNA for the CDR3: TGCGCCAGCAGCCAAGATAAGAACTACAATGAGCAGTTCTTC. Protein product: CASSQDKNYNEQFF.